This TCR beta chain was found in a study of CD8+CD57+ T cells in acquired aplastic anemia. Overall study results and limits: Patients' CD8+CD57+ cells proved less diverse than their total CD4+ and CD8+ pools, researchers found.

This CDR3 comprises 13 residues. Germline V gives CDR1 SGHDT, CDR2 YYEEEE. V lost 1 base to trimming and J lost 5 bases, with 7 bases between them. This clonotype was seen repeatedly, ten times or more. Its antigen is undetermined. Template material for TCR beta VDJ and CDR3 profiling consisted of genomic DNA. TCRdb itself ran the reads through MiXCR, one entry per CDR3 protein. The sample lists around 21,000 distinct CDR3 sequences; about 40% were seen once. The sequenced patients had an expansion of CD8+CD57+ cells seen by flow cytometry. Likewise sequenced, in about 15% of the 12 patients, were the CD8+CD57+ effector memory cells. The patients all had a severe acquired aplastic anemia diagnosis.

J is TRBJ2-4 and V is TRBV5-6; D gene ambiguous. Sequenced sample: CD8+CD57+ T cells sorted from PBMCs. Subset described: bead-enriched CD8+CD57+ effector memory T cells from SAA patients. The receptor comes from a human donor with aplastic anemia. DNA of the CDR3: TGTGCCAGCAGCTTGTCGATTGAAAACATTCAGTACTTC. Its translation: CASSLSIENIQYF.